These 24 T cell receptor beta chains came from one sample sequenced in a study of response to subunit inactivated influenza vaccine (dated by TCRdb to the late 2010s). The library was produced with RT-PCR. Sequencing was performed on an Illumina HiSeq 2500. TCRdb redid the processing of the public reads, applying fastp at Q25 and MiXCR, and retained in-frame beta chains. Merged by CDR3 protein, the rows form single entries marked with the most common genes and DNA. The sample table records approximately 490,000 distinct CDR3 sequences; around 7.9% of these occur just once. The ten biggest clones cover around 12% of the sample. Sample: PBMCs from blood, taken about 24 months after vaccination. Source of these receptors: a man in his fifties or sixties who received an inactivated influenza vaccine. Donor details come from another sample of the same person, matched by shared clones.

The table lists this clonotype with many counts. The genes are TRBV4-3 and TRBJ2-2; 9 bases map to TRBD2. With 1 base clipped from V and 0 bases from J, the junction kept 12 bases outside the gene matches. This CDR3 has 20 residues. CDR1 LGHNA and CDR2 YSLEER come from the germline V gene. The CDR3 region has the DNA TGCGCCAGCAGCCAAGCTCCTAGCGGGACATTGCTAACGAACACCGGGGAGCTGTTTTTT. Protein product: CASSQAPSGTLLTNTGELFF.

The chain links TRBV4-3 to TRBJ2-1; 10 bases match TRBD2. The CDR3 consists of 14 residues. The germline CDR1 and CDR2 sequences are LGHNA and YSLEER. V was pared by 6 bases and J by 4 bases, with 3 bases of the junction left unmatched. CDR3 bases: TGCGCCAGCAGTCCTAGCGGGGGTTACAATGAGCAGTTCTTC. Its protein product is CASSPSGGYNEQFF.

V and J are TRBV6-1 and TRBJ2-5, with D possibly matching TRBD1 (5 bases). From germline, CDR1 is MNHNS and CDR2 SASEGT. The CDR3 covers 14 residues. V was clipped by 1 base and J by 5 bases, with 11 bases between them. As DNA, the CDR3 is TGTGCCAGCAGTGAAGTCGGTGGGGCTGAGACCCAGTACTTC. Amino acid sequence: CASSEVGGAETQYF.

The chain uses TRBV2 and TRBJ2-7, with D perhaps TRBD2 (6 bases). The V gene lost 4 bases and the J gene lost 7 bases, with 17 bases spanning the gap. From germline, CDR1 is SNHLY and CDR2 FYNNEI. The CDR3 consists of 14 residues. CDR3 in DNA: TGTGCCAGCAGTGGCGGGACTTCCCCTTTTGAGCAGTACTTC. Its protein product is CASSGGTSPFEQYF.

Many counts were recorded for this clonotype. The chain joins TRBV4-3 to TRBJ2-1; no reliable D call. The CDR3 is 14 amino acids. CDR1 and CDR2 from the germline V gene are LGHNA and YSLEER. V shed 6 bases and J shed 0 bases, with 9 bases lying between them. The CDR3 DNA follows: TGCGCCAGCAGTCCCGCCGACTCCTACAATGAGCAGTTCTTC. Encoded protein: CASSPADSYNEQFF.

This clonotype was counted many times. The chain combines TRBV7-2 with TRBJ2-2; TRBD1 matches at 7 bases. The J segment lost 4 bases and the V segment lost 5 bases, leaving 4 bases of the junction unmatched. From germline, CDR1 is SGHTA and CDR2 FQGNSA. The CDR3 spans 14 residues. The CDR3 DNA sequence: TGTGCCAGCAGCGGCGACAGGGTCACCGGGGAGCTGTTTTTT. Its protein product is CASSGDRVTGELFF.

This clonotype was seen repeatedly, ten times or more. J is TRBJ2-5 and V is TRBV18; D may correspond to TRBD1 or TRBD2 (5 bases each). The CDR3 has 15 residues. The germline CDR1 and CDR2 sequences are KGHSH and LQKENI. Trimming removed 5 bases at V and 2 bases at J, with 15 bases between. The CDR3 here is CASSATGATQETQYF. In DNA form, the CDR3 reads TGTGCCAGCTCAGCCACCGGGGCTACACAAGAGACCCAGTACTTC. Variable domain in full (rest from reference TRBV18 and TRBJ2-5): NAGVMQNPRHLVRRRGQEARLRCSPMKGHSHVYWYRQLPEEGLKFMVYLQKENIIDESGMPKERFSAEFPKEGPSILRIQQVVRGDSAAYFCASSATGATQETQYFGPGTRLLVL.

The V and J genes are TRBV20-1 and TRBJ2-1, with D possibly being TRBD2 (6 bases). The CDR3 has 17 amino acids. Germline-derived CDR1 and CDR2 are DFQATT and SNEGSKA (reference sequence). V was cut by 3 bases and J by 9 bases, with 27 bases left in between. The DNA for the CDR3 is TGCAGTGCTAGGGAGGCGGTTGGCGGGATCGTCACGGGTGAGCAGTTCTTC. Its protein product is CSAREAVGGIVTGEQFF.

The rearrangement links TRBV29-1 to TRBJ2-3, with 8 bases that match TRBD1. Germline V lookup: CDR1 SQVTM, CDR2 ANQGSEA. Germline trimming cut 0 bases from V and 5 bases from J; bases unmatched to any gene: 19. This CDR3 spans 19 amino acids. CDR3 in amino acids: CSVEDRPGQDYLMEDTQYF. The CDR3 DNA reads as TGCAGCGTTGAAGACCGGCCGGGACAGGATTATTTGATGGAAGATACGCAGTATTTT.

The chain joins TRBV7-2 to TRBJ2-1, with D maybe TRBD2 (5 bases). Trimming cost V 1 base and J 3 bases, with 16 bases left between them. Germline V CDR1 and CDR2: SGHTA, FQGNSA. This CDR3 comprises 17 residues. DNA of the CDR3: TGTGCCAGCAGCTTAGGATGGGAGACTTCCTACTACAATGAGCAGTTCTTC. Translating gives CASSLGWETSYYNEQFF.

This clonotype was counted only a few times. The chain employs TRBV28 and TRBJ2-6; D is uncertain. The germline CDR1 and CDR2 sequences are MDHEN and SYDVKM. The ends were cut back, 7 bases at V and 11 bases at J, with 12 bases in the middle. The CDR3 runs 12 residues. The CDR3 loop is CASTQRTDVLTF. The DNA of the CDR3 is TGTGCCAGCACACAGAGAACAGACGTCCTGACTTTC.

The DNA for the CDR3 is TGTGCCATCCGTTCCTCCACGGGCTCCTACGAGCAGTACTTC. It specifies CAIRSSTGSYEQYF. The J gene is TRBJ2-7, the V gene TRBV10-3; D is unresolved. The germline CDR1 and CDR2 sequences are ENHRY and SYGVKD. There are 14 residues in the CDR3. Between the trimmed V and J ends, which lost 8 bases and 0 bases, there was a span of 14 bases.

This clonotype came up a few times. The CDR3 DNA follows: TGCAGTGCTAGCCATCCGGACAGGCTGTCCTCTGGGGCCAACGTCCTGACTTTC. Translated: CSASHPDRLSSGANVLTF. The V call is TRBV20-1, the J call TRBJ2-6; 7 bases are a match to TRBD1. CDR1 is DFQATT, CDR2 SNEGSKA, per germline (reference sequence). The CDR3 covers 18 residues. The V gene end was trimmed by 3 bases and the J gene end by 0 bases; junction bases not matched to a gene: 11.

This clonotype has only a few counts. The genes are TRBV6-4 and TRBJ1-2, with 8 bases aligning to TRBD1. This CDR3 spans 13 amino acids. Looked up from germline, CDR1 is MRHNA and CDR2 is SNTAGT. The trim removed 5 bases at V and 9 bases at J, leaving 8 bases unmatched. The CDR3 DNA sequence: TGTGCCAGCAGTTCTACAGGGGGAGATCGCTACACCTTC. Its protein is CASSSTGGDRYTF.

The J gene is TRBJ1-3, the V gene TRBV12-3 or TRBV12-4; D gene uncertain. This CDR3 has 16 amino acids. V lost 4 bases and J lost 3, with 16 bases in between. This chain's CDR3 is CASSSRARTRGNTIYF. In nucleotides, the CDR3 is TGTGCCAGCAGTTCTAGGGCCCGAACGCGTGGAAACACCATATATTTT.

A few counts support this clonotype. The rearrangement uses TRBV21-1 and TRBJ1-6; the table's D call, TRBD1, was not checked against the DNA. TRBV21-1 is a pseudogene. The CDR3 contains 15 residues. CDR3: CAVCRGLAVHSPLHF. CDR3 in DNA: TGTGCGGTCTGCCGGGGGCTGGCGGTCCATTCACCCCTCCACTTT.

This clonotype has a handful of counts. The gene calls are TRBV30 and TRBJ2-2; 10 bases are a match to TRBD1. The CDR3 spans 14 residues. V dropped 4 bases and J dropped 7; count of bases not matched to a gene: 6. Looked up from germline, CDR1 is GTSNPN and CDR2 is SVGIG (reference sequence). The CDR3 DNA sequence: TGTGCCTGGAAGGGACAGGGGCTTGGCGGGGAGCTGTTTTTT. Translating gives CAWKGQGLGGELFF.

This clonotype was seen more than once but under ten times. V gene TRBV3-1 combines with J gene TRBJ2-7, with a weak D call TRBD2 (7 bases). V was cut by 1 base and J by 3 bases, with 13 bases left in between. The V gene's germline CDR1 is LGHDT and CDR2 YNNKEL (reference sequence). The CDR3 length is 15 residues. The chain's CDR3 is CASSQVPGGVYEQYF. The DNA of the CDR3 is TGTGCCAGCAGCCAAGTTCCGGGGGGCGTCTACGAGCAGTACTTC.

The J gene is TRBJ1-4, the V gene TRBV6-1, with 9 nucleotides matching TRBD1. CDR1 and CDR2 (germline): MNHNS, SASEGT. J gave up 5 bases and V 3 bases, and 4 bases lay outside the gene matches. The CDR3 sequence is 15 residues long. CDR3 region: CASSDTGGLNEKLFF. CDR3 nucleotide sequence: TGTGCCAGCAGTGACACAGGGGGCCTCAATGAAAAACTGTTTTTT.

This clonotype was observed a handful of times. The chain uses TRBV7-8 and TRBJ2-1; 8 bases map to TRBD2. J gave up 5 bases and V 5 bases, and 11 bases lay outside the gene matches. Germline V gives CDR1 SGHVS, CDR2 FQNEAQ. This CDR3 is 16 amino acids long. CDR3 region: CASSVISGINDNEQFF. As DNA, the CDR3 is TGTGCCAGCAGCGTAATTAGCGGGATAAACGACAATGAGCAGTTCTTC.

The chain joins TRBV20-1 to TRBJ1-1; D is unresolved. Germline V gene sequence: CDR1 DFQATT, CDR2 SNEGSKA (reference sequence). The CDR3 contains 16 residues. Trimming stripped 6 bases from V and 4 bases from J, with 24 bases between. CDR3 nucleotides: TGCAGTGCGGCCCCAGCTACGGGGAAGGGAGGCACTGAAGCTTTCTTT. Translating gives CSAAPATGKGGTEAFF.

Many counts were recorded for this clonotype. The rearrangement links TRBV5-4 to TRBJ1-2; D may be TRBD1 (6 bases). The germline gives CDR1 SGHNT, CDR2 YYREEE (reference sequence). V was cut by 2 bases and J by 6 bases, with 17 bases left in between. The CDR3 consists of 15 residues. The CDR3 is CASSFWVQGGHGYTF. The DNA of the CDR3 is TGTGCCAGCAGCTTTTGGGTACAGGGAGGGCATGGCTACACCTTC. Looking up the rest from reference TRBV5-4 and TRBJ1-2 gives the full variable domain: ETGVTQSPTHLIKTRGQQVTLRCSSQSGHNTVSWYQQALGQGPQFIFQYYREEENGRGNFPPRFSGLQFPNYSSELNVNALELDDSALYLCASSFWVQGGHGYTFGSGTRLTVV.

For the CDR3, the DNA is TGCGCCAGCAGCAACCCATCCACTCAAGAGACCCAGTACTTC. Translating gives CASSNPSTQETQYF. This chain links TRBV5-1 with TRBJ2-5; D remains ambiguous. The germline CDR1 and CDR2 sequences are SGHRS and YFSETQ. Trimming pared 4 bases from V and 2 bases from J, leaving 12 bases between. The CDR3 loop spans 14 amino acids.

The rearrangement links TRBV20-1 to TRBJ2-5, with 7 bases fitting TRBD1. V dropped 0 bases and J dropped 6; count of bases not matched to a gene: 13. Germline V gene lookup returns CDR1 DFQATT and CDR2 SNEGSKA (reference sequence). The CDR3 loop spans 16 amino acids. DNA for the CDR3: TGCAGTGCTAGAGATATGTCAGGGGGTCCCTCGCAGACCCAGTACTTC. The encoded protein is CSARDMSGGPSQTQYF.